The 27 T cell receptor beta chains below were found in one sample sequenced in a study of T cells expressing NK-cell markers. From the 5' RACE reads, TCRdb lists one entry per CDR3 protein and no DNA. In total, the table holds 30,000 or so distinct CDR3 sequences. The sample comprised blood T cells: a sorted CD56 or NKG2C T cell subset, CD4+ or CD8+ T cells, or bulk PBMC T cells (not recorded which). The receptors were sampled from a woman between 18 and 69 years old in good health.

V is TRBV28 and J is TRBJ2-5; TCRdb names TRBD2, which stays unverified in the absence of DNA. This CDR3 is built from 17 residues. Germline V lookup: CDR1 MDHEN, CDR2 SYDVKM. CDR3 loop: CASSGRLAGVGQETQYF.

The chain uses TRBV7-9 and TRBJ2-1; TCRdb reports TRBD2, a call that lacks DNA to check it against. Germline assignment: CDR1 SEHNR and CDR2 FQNEAQ (reference sequence). This CDR3 is 19 amino acids long. CDR3 region: CASSSPPDLAGSSYNEQFF.

The chain joins TRBV5-1 to TRBJ1-1; absent DNA, TCRdb's TRBD1 call cannot be checked. Germline V gene data show CDR1 as SGHRS and CDR2 as YFSETQ. This CDR3 has 15 amino acids. The CDR3 loop reads CASSLTGGGDTEAFF.

The CDR3 protein is CASSEWGGVQETQYF. The chain joins TRBV25-1 to TRBJ2-5; TCRdb proposes TRBD1, but this gene call is untestable without DNA. Germline CDR1 is MGHDK and CDR2 is SYGVNS. There are 15 residues in the CDR3.

This chain connects TRBV6-5 to TRBJ2-1; TCRdb reports TRBD1, a call that lacks DNA to check it against. This CDR3 is built from 11 residues. CDR1 is MNHEY and CDR2 is SVGAGI in the germline V gene. The CDR3 sequence is CASSDNNEQFF.

The chain employs TRBV5-1 and TRBJ2-7; the TCRdb D gene call, TRBD1, has no DNA to confirm it. This CDR3 comprises 14 residues. Germline lookup yields CDR1 SGHRS and CDR2 YFSETQ. The CDR3 reads CASSPRQGAYEQYF. The full variable domain, with the rest looked up from reference TRBV5-1 and TRBJ2-7, is KAGVTQTPRYLIKTRGQQVTLSCSPISGHRSVSWYQQTPGQGLQFLFEYFSETQRNKGNFPGRFSGRQFSNSRSEMNVSTLELGDSALYLCASSPRQGAYEQYFGPGTRLTVT.

The rearrangement uses TRBV11-2 and TRBJ2-7; there is no DNA to check the TCRdb D call of TRBD1. CDR3 length equals 15 residues. From germline, CDR1 is SGHAT and CDR2 FQNNGV. This CDR3 is CASSTSGTGSYEQYF.

The gene calls are TRBV12-3 or TRBV12-4 and TRBJ2-1; TCRdb's assignment of TRBD1 cannot be checked, as there is no DNA. The CDR3 covers 14 residues. This CDR3 is CASSLTARNNEQFF.

V usage is TRBV7-8 and J usage is TRBJ2-6. This CDR3 comprises 16 residues. In germline, CDR1 is SGHVS, CDR2 FQNEAQ. The CDR3 sequence is CASSNSGPSGANVLTF.

The rearrangement links TRBV30 to TRBJ2-1. Germline values: CDR1 GTSNPN, CDR2 SVGIG (reference sequence). CDR3 size: 12 residues. The CDR3 loop is CAWSVRDTEQFF. Supplemented by reference TRBV30 and TRBJ2-1, the full variable domain reads SQTIHQWPATLVQPVGSPLSLECTVEGTSNPNLYWYRQAAGRGLQLLFYSVGIGQISSEVPQNLSASRPQDRQFILSSKKLLLSDSGFYLCAWSVRDTEQFFGPGTRLTVL.

This chain joins TRBV13 and TRBJ2-7; as DNA is missing, the TRBD1 call by TCRdb cannot be tested. The CDR3 extends over 15 amino acids. The germline gives CDR1 PRHDT, CDR2 FYEKMQ (reference sequence). The CDR3: CASSLGQGRAYEQYF.

The chain couples TRBV9 to TRBJ2-1; the TCRdb call, TRBD1, lacks DNA for checking. CDR1 and CDR2 from the germline V gene are SGDLS and YYNGEE. This CDR3 is 14 amino acids long. The chain's CDR3 is CASSVGQGGGEQFF.

The rearrangement uses TRBV6-2 or TRBV6-3 and TRBJ1-1; the TRBD1 assignment by TCRdb is unverifiable without DNA. The CDR3 sequence is 15 residues long. From germline, CDR1 is MNHEY and CDR2 SVGEGT. CDR3 protein: CASSYGARVDTEAFF.

This chain joins TRBV7-6 and TRBJ2-3; TCRdb returns TRBD2, unconfirmable since there is no DNA. The germline CDR1 and CDR2 sequences are SGHVS and FNYEAQ. CDR3 length equals 16 residues. This CDR3 reads CASSPSSGVLMDTQYF.

The chain employs TRBV7-2 and TRBJ1-2; checking the TCRdb D call of TRBD1 is not possible without DNA. This CDR3 region has 15 residues. CDR1 is SGHTA, CDR2 FQGNSA, per germline. The CDR3 protein is CASSPSLGGSYGYTF.

The J gene is TRBJ2-7, the V gene TRBV15. This CDR3 has 12 residues. Germline V gene data show CDR1 as LNHNV and CDR2 as YYDKDF (reference sequence). The chain's CDR3 is CATGETVYEQYF.

This chain joins TRBV29-1 and TRBJ2-1. This CDR3 is built from 14 residues. Germline CDR1 SQVTM, CDR2 ANQGSEA. CDR3 sequence: CSVEPPTESNEQFF.

This chain connects TRBV7-9 to TRBJ2-7. Germline CDR1 is SEHNR and CDR2 is FQNEAQ (reference sequence). This CDR3 is 15 amino acids long. The CDR3: CASTGRRGASYEQYF.

The rearrangement links TRBV28 to TRBJ2-7; TCRdb returns TRBD1, unconfirmable since there is no DNA. The CDR3 length is 14 residues. CDR1 is MDHEN and CDR2 is SYDVKM in the germline V gene. The CDR3 here is CASSLSGGTGEQYF.

V usage is TRBV20-1 and J usage is TRBJ1-2. Per the germline V gene, CDR1 is DFQATT and CDR2 is SNEGSKA (reference sequence). CDR3 size: 17 residues. CDR3 sequence reads: CSARDLGGRDPNYGYTF.

V is TRBV27 and J is TRBJ1-2; without DNA, the TCRdb call of TRBD1 cannot be checked. Germline V gene sequence: CDR1 MNHEY, CDR2 SMNVEV (reference sequence). The CDR3 length is 16 residues. This CDR3 reads CASSDLQGVPSRGYTF.

V usage is TRBV12-3 or TRBV12-4 and J usage is TRBJ2-7; TCRdb indicates TRBD1, and absent DNA this call remains unverified. There are 11 residues in the CDR3. CDR3 residues: CAIMRGDEQYF.

V and J are TRBV10-3 and TRBJ2-3. The CDR3 spans 16 residues. Germline values: CDR1 ENHRY, CDR2 SYGVKD. CDR3: CAISDPTGSSTDTQYF.

This rearrangement joins TRBV3-1 to TRBJ2-7; with no DNA, the TCRdb D assignment of TRBD1 cannot be verified. CDR1 LGHDT and CDR2 YNNKEL come from the germline V gene (reference sequence). The length of the CDR3 is 14 residues. The CDR3 reads CASSHPGGSYEQYF.

The chain carries TRBV12-3 or TRBV12-4 and TRBJ2-1; TCRdb outputs TRBD1, but without DNA this stays unchecked. The CDR3 runs 12 residues. The CDR3 spells CASSPGLRKQFF.

This chain links TRBV4-2 with TRBJ2-5; TCRdb reports TRBD1, a call that lacks DNA to check it against. Germline V lookup: CDR1 LGHNA, CDR2 YNFKEQ. The CDR3 runs 17 residues. The CDR3: CASSQVYGGPKGETQYF.

The chain employs TRBV28 and TRBJ1-6. The CDR3 has 13 amino acids. The germline CDR1 and CDR2 sequences are MDHEN and SYDVKM. The CDR3 spells CATAFGPNSPLHF.